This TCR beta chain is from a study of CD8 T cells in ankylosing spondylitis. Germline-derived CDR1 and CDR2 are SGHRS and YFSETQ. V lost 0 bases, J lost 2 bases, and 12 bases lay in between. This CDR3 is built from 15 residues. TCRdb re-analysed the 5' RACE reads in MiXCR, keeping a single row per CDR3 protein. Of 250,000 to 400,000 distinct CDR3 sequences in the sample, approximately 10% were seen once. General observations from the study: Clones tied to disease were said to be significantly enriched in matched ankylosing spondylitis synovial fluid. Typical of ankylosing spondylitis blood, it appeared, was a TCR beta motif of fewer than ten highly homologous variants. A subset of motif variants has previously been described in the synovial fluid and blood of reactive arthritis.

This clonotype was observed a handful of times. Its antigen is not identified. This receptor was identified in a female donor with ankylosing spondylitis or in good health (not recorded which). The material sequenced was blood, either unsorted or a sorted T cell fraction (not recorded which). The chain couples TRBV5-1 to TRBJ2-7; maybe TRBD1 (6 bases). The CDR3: CASSLAPGHPYEQYF. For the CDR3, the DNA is TGCGCCAGCAGCTTGGCCCCGGGACACCCCTACGAGCAGTACTTC.